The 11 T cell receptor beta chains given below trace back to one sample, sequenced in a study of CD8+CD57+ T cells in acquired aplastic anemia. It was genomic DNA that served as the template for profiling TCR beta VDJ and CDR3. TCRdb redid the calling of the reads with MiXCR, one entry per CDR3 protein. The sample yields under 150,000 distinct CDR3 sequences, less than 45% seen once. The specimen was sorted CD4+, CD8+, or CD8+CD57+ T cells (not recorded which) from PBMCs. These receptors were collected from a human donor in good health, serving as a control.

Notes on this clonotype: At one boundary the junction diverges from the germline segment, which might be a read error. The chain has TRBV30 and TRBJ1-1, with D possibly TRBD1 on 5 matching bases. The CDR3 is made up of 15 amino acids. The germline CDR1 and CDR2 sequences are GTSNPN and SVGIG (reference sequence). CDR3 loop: CAWSVYRGLNTEAFF. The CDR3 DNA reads TGTGCCTGGAGTGTATATCGGGGACTGAACACTGAGGCTTTCTTT.

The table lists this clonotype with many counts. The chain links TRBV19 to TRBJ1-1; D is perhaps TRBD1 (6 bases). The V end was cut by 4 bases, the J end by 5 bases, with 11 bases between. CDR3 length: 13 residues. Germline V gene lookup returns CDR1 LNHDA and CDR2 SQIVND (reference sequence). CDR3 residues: CASSTGARTEAFF. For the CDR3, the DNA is TGTGCCAGTAGTACAGGGGCGCGAACTGAAGCTTTCTTT.

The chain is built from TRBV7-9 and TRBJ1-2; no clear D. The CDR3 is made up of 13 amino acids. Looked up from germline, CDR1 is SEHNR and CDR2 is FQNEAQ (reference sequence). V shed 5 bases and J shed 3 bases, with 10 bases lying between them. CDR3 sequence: CASSQGNDYGYTF. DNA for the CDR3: TGTGCCAGCAGCCAAGGGAATGACTATGGCTACACCTTC.

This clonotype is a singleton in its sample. For the CDR3, the DNA is TGTGCCTGGAGTTGGGACGGTAATGAAAAACTGTTTTTT. It codes for CAWSWDGNEKLFF. The V gene is TRBV19, the J gene TRBJ1-4; a possible D gene is TRBD1 (5 bases). Germline CDR1 LNHDA, CDR2 SQIVND (reference sequence). The CDR3 extends over 13 amino acids. V gave up 11 bases and J gave up 4 bases, with 14 bases separating them.

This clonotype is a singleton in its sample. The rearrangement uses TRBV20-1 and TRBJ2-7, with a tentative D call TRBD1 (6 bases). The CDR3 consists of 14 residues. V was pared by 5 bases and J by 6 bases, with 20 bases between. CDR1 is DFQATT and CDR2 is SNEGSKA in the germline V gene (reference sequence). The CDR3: CSASAGTSSPEQYF. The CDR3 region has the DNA TGCAGTGCTTCCGCCGGGACATCCTCCCCCGAGCAGTACTTC.

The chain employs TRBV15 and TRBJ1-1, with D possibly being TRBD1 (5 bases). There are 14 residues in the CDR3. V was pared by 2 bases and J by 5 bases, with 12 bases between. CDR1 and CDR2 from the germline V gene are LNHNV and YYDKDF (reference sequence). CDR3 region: CATSRLQGRTEAFF. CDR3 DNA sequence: TGTGCCACCAGCAGACTTCAGGGTAGGACTGAAGCTTTCTTT.

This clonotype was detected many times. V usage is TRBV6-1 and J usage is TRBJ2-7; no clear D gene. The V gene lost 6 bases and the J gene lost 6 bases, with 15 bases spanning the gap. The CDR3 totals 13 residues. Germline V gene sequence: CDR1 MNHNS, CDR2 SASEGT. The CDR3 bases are TGTGCCAGCAGCACGACGCTTTTCGGCGAGCAGTACTTC. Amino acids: CASSTTLFGEQYF.

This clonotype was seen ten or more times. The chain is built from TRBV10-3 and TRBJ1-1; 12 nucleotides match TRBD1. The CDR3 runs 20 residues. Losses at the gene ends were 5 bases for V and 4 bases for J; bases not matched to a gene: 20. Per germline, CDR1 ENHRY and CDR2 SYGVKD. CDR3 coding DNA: TGTGCCATCAGTTCTCTCCACGATACCGGGACAGGGGGCCTAGTCACTGAAGCTTTCTTT. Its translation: CAISSLHDTGTGGLVTEAFF.

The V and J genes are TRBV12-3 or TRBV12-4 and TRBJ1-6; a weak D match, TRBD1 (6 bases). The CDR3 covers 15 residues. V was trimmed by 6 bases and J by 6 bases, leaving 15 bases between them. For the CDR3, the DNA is TGTGCCAGCAGATTCCAGGACAGTCTTAATTCACCCCTCCACTTT. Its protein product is CASRFQDSLNSPLHF.

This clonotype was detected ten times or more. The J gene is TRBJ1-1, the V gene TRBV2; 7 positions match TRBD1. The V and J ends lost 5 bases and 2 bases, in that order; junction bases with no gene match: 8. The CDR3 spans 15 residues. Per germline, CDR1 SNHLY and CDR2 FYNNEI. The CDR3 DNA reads TGTGCCAGCAGTTACCGACAGGGTGCCAACACTGAAGCTTTCTTT. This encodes CASSYRQGANTEAFF.

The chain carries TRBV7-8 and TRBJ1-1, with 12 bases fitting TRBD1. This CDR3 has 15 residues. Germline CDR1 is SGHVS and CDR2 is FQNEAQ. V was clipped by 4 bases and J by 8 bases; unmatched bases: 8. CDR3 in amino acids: CASSSRDRGLEEAFF. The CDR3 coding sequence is TGTGCCAGCAGCTCTCGGGACAGGGGGCTGGAGGAAGCTTTCTTT.